This T cell receptor beta chain was recovered during a study of blood T cells in healthy people across ages. General observations from the study: Compared with aged donors, long-lived donors showed fewer expanded clones, suggesting selection. Using unsorted PBMCs precluded a conclusive naive versus antigen-experienced comparison.

Trimming removed 5 bases from V and 11 bases from J, with 15 bases in between. The CDR3 covers 12 residues. The germline gives CDR1 SEHNR, CDR2 FQNEAQ (reference sequence). It was with a sample-barcoded 5' primer and a J-beta primer mix that a second PCR of roughly 7 to 12 cycles was run. Each cDNA was tagged by a template-switch adaptor containing 12 random nucleotides. TCRdb re-analysed the 5' RACE reads in MiXCR, keeping a single row per CDR3 protein. The table shows some 860,000 distinct CDR3 sequences, with more than 50% occurring only once. Remarks on this clonotype: The antigen is not known.

Source material: blood. The V gene is TRBV7-9, the J gene TRBJ2-5; D remains ambiguous. This receptor was taken from a man between 35 and 55 years old in good health. The CDR3 region has the DNA TGTGCCAGCAGCATTAGACGGACGGAGCAGTACTTC. Translating it yields CASSIRRTEQYF. The full variable domain, in which reference TRBV7-9 and TRBJ2-5 provide the parts outside the CDR3, is DTGVSQNPRHKITKRGQNVTFRCDPISEHNRLYWYRQTLGQGPEFLTYFQNEAQLEKSRLLSDRFSAERPKGSFSTLEIQRTEQGDSAMYLCASSIRRTEQYFGPGTRLLVL.